The sample holds a few counts of the clone carrying this T cell receptor (beta chain). Its antigen is not identified. This sample was included in a study of CD8 T cells in ankylosing spondylitis. V dropped 6 bases and J dropped 3 bases, with 21 bases sitting between them. CDR3 length: 15 residues. Germline V lookup: CDR1 DFQATT, CDR2 SNEGSKA (reference sequence). Findings of the study overall: Ankylosing spondylitis blood appeared to be characterized by a TCR beta motif of several highly homologous variants.

Each CDR3 protein is one row after TCRdb ran MiXCR on the 5' RACE reads. This table holds more than 600,000 distinct CDR3 sequences, roughly 20% found once. This clonotype originated in a male donor with ankylosing spondylitis. The material sequenced was blood, either unsorted or a sorted T cell fraction (not recorded which). The J gene is TRBJ2-7, the V gene TRBV20-1, with a possible D match to TRBD2 (5 bases). CDR3 region: CSAPTLTSPGYEQYF. The CDR3 DNA follows: TGCAGTGCCCCGACCCTCACTAGTCCAGGCTACGAGCAGTACTTC.